The 23 T cell receptor beta chains below all came from one sample that was sequenced in a study of control samples from healthy donors and cancer patients. This table comes from immunoSEQ multiplex PCR, and its TCRdb copy is limited to in-frame clones, with some not included. This sample has 60,000 to 95,000 clones, with 75% to 90% found just once. Sequencing was carried out using PBMCs. These receptors originate from a woman aged 45-60 years with colorectal cancer.

The chain combines TRBV11-3 with TRBJ2-1; 8 nucleotides match TRBD2. This CDR3 is 13 amino acids long. Looked up from germline, CDR1 is SGHNT and CDR2 is YENEEA. Trimming took 4 bases from V and 8 from J; bases not matched to a gene: 4. The CDR3 nucleotides are TGTGCCAGCAGCTCCCGGGGGGGCCATGAGCAGTTCTTC. This translates into CASSSRGGHEQFF. Complete variable domain (other parts from reference TRBV11-3 and TRBJ2-1): EAGVVQSPRYKIIEKKQPVAFWCNPISGHNTLYWYLQNLGQGPELLIRYENEEAVDDSQLPKDRFSAERLKGVDSTLKIQPAELGDSAVYLCASSSRGGHEQFFGPGTRLTVL.

The chain combines TRBV30 with TRBJ2-2, with D perhaps assigned TRBD1 or TRBD2 (5 bases each). The CDR3 loop spans 16 amino acids. CDR1 is GTSNPN and CDR2 is SVGIG in the germline V gene (reference sequence). V was trimmed by 0 bases and J by 1 base, leaving 12 bases between them. In DNA form, the CDR3 reads TGTGCCTGGAGTGTCCTTGCGAGGGGGAACACCGGGGAGCTGTTTTTT. Its protein product is CAWSVLARGNTGELFF.

The chain uses TRBV5-8 and TRBJ2-1, with D perhaps matching TRBD2 (5 bases). V lost 3 bases and J lost 0, with 13 bases in between. Germline CDR1 reads SGHTS; CDR2 reads YDEGEE. This CDR3 has 16 residues. CDR3 in amino acids: CASSSSITSSYNEQFF. The CDR3 nucleotides read TGTGCCAGCAGCTCTAGCATAACCTCCTCCTACAATGAGCAGTTCTTC.

The rearrangement joins TRBV14 to TRBJ2-3; D uncertain. This CDR3 comprises 14 residues. Between the trimmed V and J ends, which lost 1 base and 2 bases, there was a span of 7 bases. The germline gives CDR1 SGHDN, CDR2 FVKESK. The CDR3 spells CASSQVQSTDTQYF. In DNA form, the CDR3 reads TGTGCCAGCAGCCAAGTTCAGTCCACAGATACGCAGTATTTT.

V usage is TRBV6-2 or TRBV6-3 and J usage is TRBJ2-5; D remains ambiguous. Germline CDR1 and CDR2: MNHEY and SVGEGT. The CDR3 consists of 14 residues. V lost 2 bases to trimming and J lost 0 bases, with 7 bases between them. CDR3 DNA: TGTGCCAGCAGTTACCAGGTAAACCAAGAGACCCAGTACTTC. Residues: CASSYQVNQETQYF.

The rearrangement uses TRBV18 and TRBJ1-6; D is ambiguous. The V gene lost 3 bases and the J gene lost 9 bases, with 9 bases spanning the gap. CDR1 KGHSH and CDR2 LQKENI come from the germline V gene. The CDR3 contains 13 residues. CDR3 coding DNA: TGTGCCAGCTCACCTGACGAGGCTTCACCCCTCCACTTT. Its protein is CASSPDEASPLHF.

This clone was detected only once. In DNA form, the CDR3 reads TGCGCCAGCAGCCAAGATATGGCTAGCGGGTACCAAGAGACCCAGTACTTC. Amino acid sequence: CASSQDMASGYQETQYF. The chain uses TRBV4-3 and TRBJ2-5; 8 nucleotides agree with TRBD2. J was trimmed by 0 bases and V by 0 bases; bases with no gene match: 6. The germline gives CDR1 LGHNA, CDR2 YSLEER. The CDR3 extends over 17 amino acids.

This chain connects TRBV12-3 or TRBV12-4 to TRBJ1-2; 8 nucleotides line up with TRBD1. The CDR3 extends over 13 amino acids. V shed 6 bases, J shed 6 bases, and the junction held 6 bases outside the gene matches. The CDR3 nucleotides read TGTGCCAGCAGATATGGACAGGGAGATGGCTACACCTTC. It encodes CASRYGQGDGYTF.

The V call is TRBV6-5, the J call TRBJ1-6; TRBD1 matches at 8 bases. Trimming at V came to 5 bases and at J to 14 bases, leaving 8 bases not matched to a gene. This CDR3 is 13 amino acids long. The germline V gene encodes CDR1 MNHEY and CDR2 SVGAGI. CDR3 DNA: TGTGCCAGCAGTCTACAGGGGGAGAGGGCCCTCCACTTT. This sequence encodes CASSLQGERALHF.

This rearrangement joins TRBV6-5 to TRBJ1-1; the D gene is possibly TRBD1 (6 bases). This CDR3 has 13 amino acids. From germline, CDR1 is MNHEY and CDR2 SVGAGI. Trimming pared 6 bases from V and 0 bases from J, leaving 8 bases between. CDR3 amino acids: CASSRGMNTEAFF. CDR3 in DNA: TGTGCCAGCAGCAGGGGCATGAACACTGAAGCTTTCTTT.

The chain links TRBV20-1 to TRBJ1-2; no firm D call. This CDR3 spans 11 amino acids. Between the trimmed V and J ends, which lost 3 bases and 2 bases, there was a span of 4 bases. Germline V CDR1 and CDR2: DFQATT, SNEGSKA (reference sequence). In nucleotides, the CDR3 is TGCAGTGCTAGGGAGAACTATGGCTACACCTTC. It specifies CSARENYGYTF.

The chain has TRBV4-1 and TRBJ2-2; unclear D gene. Germline lookup yields CDR1 MGHRA and CDR2 YSYEKL. Trimming stripped 8 bases from V and 0 bases from J, with 7 bases between. The CDR3 extends over 13 amino acids. For the CDR3, the DNA is TGCGCCAGCCGGCTATCGAACACCGGGGAGCTGTTTTTT. Its protein product is CASRLSNTGELFF.

This chain links TRBV5-5 with TRBJ2-2; tentative D call: TRBD2 (6 bases). Trimming shortened V by 0 bases and J by 3 bases, and 6 bases separated the two germline ends. Per the germline V gene, CDR1 is SGHKS and CDR2 is YYEKEE (reference sequence). The CDR3 spans 14 residues. Here the CDR3 reads CASSLAGDTGELFF. The CDR3, as DNA: TGTGCCAGCAGCTTGGCGGGGGACACCGGGGAGCTGTTTTTT. Complete variable domain (other parts from reference TRBV5-5 and TRBJ2-2): DAGVTQSPTHLIKTRGQQVTLRCSPISGHKSVSWYQQVLGQGPQFIFQYYEKEERGRGNFPDRFSARQFPNYSSELNVNALLLGDSALYLCASSLAGDTGELFFGEGSRLTVL.

J is TRBJ2-7 and V is TRBV24-1, with TRBD1 identical over 7 bases. Trimming removed 5 bases from V and 0 bases from J; junction bases left unmatched: 6. The length of the CDR3 is 15 residues. The germline V gene has CDR1 KGHDR and CDR2 SFDVKD. In DNA, the CDR3 is TGTGCCACCAGTGGTCCAGGGGGATACTCCTACGAGCAGTACGTC. Amino acid sequence: CATSGPGGYSYEQYV.

The V and J genes are TRBV18 and TRBJ1-2, with D possibly being TRBD1 (6 bases). CDR1 is KGHSH, CDR2 LQKENI, per germline. The ends were cut back, 0 bases at V and 2 bases at J, with 10 bases in the middle. The CDR3 has 15 residues. CDR3 protein: CASSPPAGDNYGYTF. The CDR3 DNA reads as TGTGCCAGCTCACCACCGGCAGGGGACAACTATGGCTACACCTTC.

This chain connects TRBV19 to TRBJ1-3; D not certain. Trimming took off 4 bases at V and 0 bases at J, with 10 bases between the two ends. Germline V gene sequence: CDR1 LNHDA, CDR2 SQIVND (reference sequence). The CDR3 extends over 15 amino acids. As DNA, the CDR3 is TGTGCCAGTAGTACGGTGCATTCCTCTGGAAACACCATATATTTT. This sequence encodes CASSTVHSSGNTIYF.

V is TRBV5-4 and J is TRBJ2-4; no clear D gene. Trimming stripped 5 bases from V and 2 bases from J, with 14 bases between. This CDR3 is 15 amino acids long. Germline V gene data show CDR1 as SGHNT and CDR2 as YYREEE (reference sequence). The DNA for the CDR3 is TGTGCCAGCAGTTATTATGGAGCGACCAAAAACATTCAGTACTTC. It is translated as CASSYYGATKNIQYF. Combining the CDR3 with reference TRBV5-4 and TRBJ2-4 gives the whole variable domain ETGVTQSPTHLIKTRGQQVTLRCSSQSGHNTVSWYQQALGQGPQFIFQYYREEENGRGNFPPRFSGLQFPNYSSELNVNALELDDSALYLCASSYYGATKNIQYFGAGTRLSVL.

This clone was seen a handful of times. The chain couples TRBV7-2 to TRBJ2-6; perhaps TRBD1 as D (5 bases). The CDR3 length is 15 residues. Deletions cut 7 bases from V and 2 bases from J, with 12 bases between. CDR1 is SGHTA, CDR2 FQGNSA, per germline. DNA of the CDR3: TGTGCCAGCAAGCAGGGTAGGACTGGGGCCAACGTCCTGACTTTC. Amino acid sequence: CASKQGRTGANVLTF. Supplemented by reference TRBV7-2 and TRBJ2-6, the full variable domain reads GAGVSQSPSNKVTEKGKDVELRCDPISGHTALYWYRQSLGQGLEFLIYFQGNSAPDKSGLPSDRFSAERTGGSVSTLTIQRTQQEDSAVYLCASKQGRTGANVLTFGAGSRLTVL.

The V and J genes are TRBV15 and TRBJ2-7; no firm D call. The CDR3 is made up of 14 amino acids. Trimming cost V 0 bases and J 0 bases, with 6 bases left between them. In germline, CDR1 is LNHNV, CDR2 YYDKDF (reference sequence). In DNA form, the CDR3 reads TGTGCCACCAGCAGAGAACAGAACTCCTACGAGCAGTACGTC. This encodes CATSREQNSYEQYV.

This sequence joins TRBV12-3 or TRBV12-4 and TRBJ2-3; D unclear. The CDR3 length is 11 residues. Trimming shortened V by 3 bases and J by 4 bases, and 2 bases separated the two germline ends. The DNA for the CDR3 is TGTGCCAGCAGTTTTTCAGATACGCAGTATTTT. Its protein product is CASSFSDTQYF.

This clone appeared once. This chain uses TRBV27 with TRBJ2-3, with 7 bases matching TRBD1. The CDR3 runs to 15 residues. J lost 4 bases, V lost 4 bases, and 8 bases had no gene match. Germline CDR1 and CDR2: MNHEY and SMNVEV (reference sequence). The CDR3 reads CASSSTGSGPDTQYF. The CDR3 nucleotides are TGTGCCAGCAGTTCGACAGGGTCAGGACCAGATACGCAGTATTTT.

The V and J genes are TRBV28 and TRBJ2-5, with unresolved D. The germline V and J ends were trimmed by 2 bases and 5 bases, with 3 bases remaining between them. Germline lookup yields CDR1 MDHEN and CDR2 SYDVKM. The CDR3 contains 11 residues. CDR3 nucleotide sequence: TGTGCCAGCAGTTTAGGGGAGACCCAGTACTTC. The encoded protein is CASSLGETQYF.

The gene calls are TRBV5-8 and TRBJ1-2; weak D call: TRBD1 (5 bases). Per the germline V gene, CDR1 is SGHTS and CDR2 is YDEGEE. Trimming took off 0 bases at V and 5 bases at J, with 8 bases between the two ends. The CDR3 runs 13 residues. The CDR3 sequence is CASSLARAYGYTF. The CDR3 DNA follows: TGTGCCAGCAGCTTGGCCAGGGCATATGGCTACACCTTC.